Ten or more counts support the clone carrying this T cell receptor (beta chain). Its antigen is currently unknown. The source of the sample is a study of T cells in Graves' hyperthyroidism and ophthalmopathy. Points from the study as a whole: Progression to ophthalmopathy was predicted a median of roughly 6.6 months early. Stable hyperthyroidism was separated from ophthalmopathy by a model based on 13 V-J features. Blood held most thyroid clonotypes expanded above 0.001 frequency.

What was amplified from RNA transcripts were TCR beta CDR3 regions. The study used the HTBI primer set for a first-round RT-PCR of the TCR CDR3. In TCRdb, the multiplex PCR reads were re-called with MiXCR into one record per CDR3 protein. The sample has about 480,000 distinct CDR3 sequences, around 22% seen once. In germline, CDR1 is DFQATT, CDR2 SNEGSKA (reference sequence). Between the trimmed V and J ends, which lost 2 bases and 2 bases, there was a span of 19 bases. The CDR3 contains 16 residues. Diagnoses used clinical symptoms, serum thyroxine and TRAb, thyroid ultrasound and orbital computed tomography.

The chain joins TRBV20-1 to TRBJ2-7, with D perhaps matching TRBD2 (6 bases). The sample consisted of blood. The clonotype was recovered from a woman younger than 45 with Graves' ophthalmopathy. The CDR3 spells CSARSQTGGRTYEQYF. DNA for the CDR3: TGCAGTGCTAGATCTCAGACCGGGGGTAGGACCTACGAGCAGTACTTC.